This T cell receptor beta chain stems from a study of blood T cell repertoires in COVID-19. The assay was immunoSEQ multiplex PCR, and TCRdb's table has in-frame clones only and misses some. The sample contains fewer than 300,000 clones, 80% to 90% of which appear only once. This clone occurred a few times. Donors in Cohort 3 who had recovered were those with two negative PCRs, healthcare professional clearance, or resolution of their symptoms. Sequencing input: PBMCs or T cells enriched from blood (not recorded which). This receptor was taken from a woman aged 25 to 39 who had recovered from COVID-19.

The CDR3 sequence: CASSLLGGTGTNSPLHF. CDR3 DNA sequence: TGTGCCAGCAGCCTGCTGGGAGGGACAGGCACCAATTCACCCCTCCACTTT. This chain uses TRBV27 with TRBJ1-6; 8 bases agree with TRBD1. Germline V gives CDR1 MNHEY, CDR2 SMNVEV (reference sequence). V was clipped by 6 bases and J by 7 bases; unmatched bases: 14. This CDR3 comprises 17 residues.